This T cell receptor beta chain was identified during a study of early T cells in non-severe SARS-CoV-2 infection (dated by TCRdb to the early 2020s). Looking at the study overall: Because TCR sequencing was done on bulk RNA from unsorted whole blood, the alpha and beta chains could not be paired.

Here is what the overall study found, with its caveats: VDJdb matching was skewed toward anti-spike CD8 responses and likely underestimated virus-specific expansions by missing private and CD4 specificities.

Concerning this clonotype: Its antigen is still unknown. No base quality information exists; no much larger clone differs at one position.

After removal of 4 bases from V and 3 bases from J, the junction retains 7 bases not matched to a gene. The CDR3 goes from the cysteine to the phenylalanine over 16 residues. Of all the DNA, just the CDR3 is kept, 48 bases in frame from base 1. CDR1 is given as MNHEY and CDR2 as SVGAGI, both from the germline V gene. Set within a cohort of healthcare workers in London, UK, this nested case-control study involved weekly PCR testing of nasopharyngeal swabs along with blood sampling. Between 23 and 31 March 2020, the week of the UK lockdown, healthcare workers were enrolled and then followed up weekly for as long as 16 weeks. The library was generated by 5' RACE. Sequencing was carried out with a NextSeq 500. To correct for sequencing error and PCR bias, the TCR library protocol tagged individual cDNA molecules with unique molecular identifiers. Sequencing covered both TCR alpha and beta chains, and within each sample the abundances of alpha and beta sequences were tightly co-correlated. Per the source publication's procedure: V gene, J gene and CDR3 annotation of TCR sequences was performed with Decombinator V4. TCRs were defined as expanded if a significant change between any two time points was detected under a Poisson model with p below 0.0001. Abundances of TCRs were expressed as counts per million after normalisation to the total number of TCRs sequenced in each sample. MAIT TCRs were defined by TRAV1-2 paired with TRAJ12, TRAJ20 or TRAJ33, and iNKT TCRs by TRAV10 paired with TRAJ18. VDJdb, accessed 1 November 2021, was searched for CMV, EBV and SARS-CoV-2 annotated TCRs, with TCRs annotated for multiple antigens excluded. TCRdb cleaned the public reads at Q25 with fastp, built clones with MiXCR and kept in-frame beta chains. Each CDR3 protein gets just one entry, which takes the most common genes and DNA from the rows behind it. The V and J calls reflect TCRdb's pipeline rather than the authors' work. The sample yields tens of thousands of distinct CDR3 sequences; roughly 4.4% were counted once. The ten most abundant clones make up 15% to 20% of the sample.

The chain uses TRBV6-5 and TRBJ2-2, with TRBD2 matching 8 junction bases. The specimen was whole blood. The TCR was taken from an adult who was a healthcare worker with PCR-confirmed SARS-CoV-2 infection or an uninfected control (not recorded which). The CDR3 corresponds to CASSSGLAGDTGELFF. The DNA sequence follows: TGTGCCAGCAGTTCCGGACTAGCAGGAGACACCGGGGAGCTGTTTTTT.